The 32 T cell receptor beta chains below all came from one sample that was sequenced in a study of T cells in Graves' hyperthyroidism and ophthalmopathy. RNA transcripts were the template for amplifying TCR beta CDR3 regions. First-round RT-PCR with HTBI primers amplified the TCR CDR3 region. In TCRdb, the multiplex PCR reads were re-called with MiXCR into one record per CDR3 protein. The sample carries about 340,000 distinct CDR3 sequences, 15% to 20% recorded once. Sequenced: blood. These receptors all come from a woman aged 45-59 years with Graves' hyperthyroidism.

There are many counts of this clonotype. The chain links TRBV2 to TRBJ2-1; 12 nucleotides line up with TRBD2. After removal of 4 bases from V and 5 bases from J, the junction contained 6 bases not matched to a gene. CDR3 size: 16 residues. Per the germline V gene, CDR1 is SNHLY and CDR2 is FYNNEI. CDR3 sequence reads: CASSAPLAGGNNEQFF. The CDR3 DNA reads TGTGCCAGCAGTGCCCCGCTAGCGGGAGGGAACAATGAGCAGTTCTTC.

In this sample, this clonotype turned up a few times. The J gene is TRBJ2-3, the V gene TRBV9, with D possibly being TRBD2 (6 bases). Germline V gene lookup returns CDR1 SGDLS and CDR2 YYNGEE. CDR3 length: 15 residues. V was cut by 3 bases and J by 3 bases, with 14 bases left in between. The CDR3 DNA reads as TGTGCCAGCAGCGCCGACGGGAGTTTGACAGATACGCAGTATTTT. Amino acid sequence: CASSADGSLTDTQYF.

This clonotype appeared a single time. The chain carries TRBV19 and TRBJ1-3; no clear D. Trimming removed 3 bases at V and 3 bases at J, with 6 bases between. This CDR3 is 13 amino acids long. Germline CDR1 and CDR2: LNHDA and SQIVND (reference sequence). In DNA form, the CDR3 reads TGTGCCAGTAGTATGAAACGTGGAAACACCATATATTTT. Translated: CASSMKRGNTIYF.

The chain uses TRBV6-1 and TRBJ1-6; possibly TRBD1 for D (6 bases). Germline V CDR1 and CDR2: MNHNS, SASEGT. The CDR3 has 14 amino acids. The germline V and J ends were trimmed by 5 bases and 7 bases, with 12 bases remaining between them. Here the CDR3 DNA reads TGTGCCAGCAGTAAGGGGGGATCCAATTCACCCCTCCACTTT. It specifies CASSKGGSNSPLHF.

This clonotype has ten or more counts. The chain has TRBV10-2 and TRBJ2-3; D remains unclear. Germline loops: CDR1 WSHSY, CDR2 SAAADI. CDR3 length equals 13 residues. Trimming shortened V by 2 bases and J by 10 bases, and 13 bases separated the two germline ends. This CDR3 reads CASSEALGIAQYF. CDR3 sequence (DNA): TGCGCCAGCAGTGAGGCACTGGGTATCGCGCAGTATTTT.

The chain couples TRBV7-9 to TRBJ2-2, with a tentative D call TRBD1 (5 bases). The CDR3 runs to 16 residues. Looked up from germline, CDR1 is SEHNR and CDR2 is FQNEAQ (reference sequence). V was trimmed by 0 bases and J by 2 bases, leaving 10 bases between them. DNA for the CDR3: TGTGCCAGCAGCTTAGCACCCGACAGAAACACCGGGGAGCTGTTTTTT. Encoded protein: CASSLAPDRNTGELFF.

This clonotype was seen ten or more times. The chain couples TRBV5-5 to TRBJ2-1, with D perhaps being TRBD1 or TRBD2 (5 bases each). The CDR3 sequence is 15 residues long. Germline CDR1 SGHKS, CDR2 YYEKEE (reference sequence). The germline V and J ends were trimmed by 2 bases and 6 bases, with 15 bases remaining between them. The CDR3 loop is CASSLLGGGFNEQFF. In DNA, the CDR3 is TGTGCCAGCAGCTTACTTGGGGGTGGCTTCAATGAGCAGTTCTTC.

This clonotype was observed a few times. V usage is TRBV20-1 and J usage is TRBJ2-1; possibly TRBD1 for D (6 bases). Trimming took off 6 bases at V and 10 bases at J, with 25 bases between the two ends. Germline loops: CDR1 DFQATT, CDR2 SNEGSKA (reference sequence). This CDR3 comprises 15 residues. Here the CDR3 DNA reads TGCAGTGCCAAGTCACGGGACAACACCCGTCGGGAGCAGTTCTTC. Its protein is CSAKSRDNTRREQFF.

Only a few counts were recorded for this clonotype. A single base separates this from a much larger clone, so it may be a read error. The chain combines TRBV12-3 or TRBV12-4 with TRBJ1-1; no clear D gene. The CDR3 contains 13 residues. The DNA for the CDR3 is TGTGCCGGCAGTGTCGAGCTCTACACTGAAGCTTTCTTT. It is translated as CAGSVELYTEAFF.

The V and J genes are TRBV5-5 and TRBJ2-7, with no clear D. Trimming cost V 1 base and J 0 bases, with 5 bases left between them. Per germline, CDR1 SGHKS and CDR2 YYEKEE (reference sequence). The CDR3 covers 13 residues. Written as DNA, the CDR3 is TGTGCCAGCAGCTTGATTCCCTCCTACGAGCAGTACTTC. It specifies CASSLIPSYEQYF. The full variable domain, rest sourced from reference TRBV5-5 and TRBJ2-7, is DAGVTQSPTHLIKTRGQQVTLRCSPISGHKSVSWYQQVLGQGPQFIFQYYEKEERGRGNFPDRFSARQFPNYSSELNVNALLLGDSALYLCASSLIPSYEQYFGPGTRLTVT.

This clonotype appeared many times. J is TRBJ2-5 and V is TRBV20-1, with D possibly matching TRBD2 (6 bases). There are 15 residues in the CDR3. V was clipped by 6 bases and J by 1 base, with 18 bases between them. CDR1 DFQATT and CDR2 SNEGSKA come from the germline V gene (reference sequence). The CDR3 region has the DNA TGCAGTGCCTCGCCGGAGGGACGGCTCCAAGAGACCCAGTACTTC. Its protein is CSASPEGRLQETQYF.

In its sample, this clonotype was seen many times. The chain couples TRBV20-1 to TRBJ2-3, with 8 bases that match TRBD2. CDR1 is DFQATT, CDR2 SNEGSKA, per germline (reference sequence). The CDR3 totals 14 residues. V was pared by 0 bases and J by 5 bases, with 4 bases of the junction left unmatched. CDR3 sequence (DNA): TGCAGTGCTAGAGAGAGACTAGCGTTAGATACGCAGTATTTT. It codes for CSARERLALDTQYF.

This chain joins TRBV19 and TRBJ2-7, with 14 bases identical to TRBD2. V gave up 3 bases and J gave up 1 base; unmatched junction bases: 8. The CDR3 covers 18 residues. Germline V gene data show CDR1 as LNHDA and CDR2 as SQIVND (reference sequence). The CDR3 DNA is TGTGCCAGTAGTATTGGACTAGCGGGAGGCCCTATATCCTACGAGCAGTACTTC. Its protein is CASSIGLAGGPISYEQYF.

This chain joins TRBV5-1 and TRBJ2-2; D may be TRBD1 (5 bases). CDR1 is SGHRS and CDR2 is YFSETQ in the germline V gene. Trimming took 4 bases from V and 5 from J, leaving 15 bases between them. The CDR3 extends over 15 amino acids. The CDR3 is CASSLSRQGTGELFF. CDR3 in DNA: TGCGCCAGCAGCCTCTCTAGGCAGGGAACCGGGGAGCTGTTTTTT. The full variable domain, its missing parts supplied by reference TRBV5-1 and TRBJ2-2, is KAGVTQTPRYLIKTRGQQVTLSCSPISGHRSVSWYQQTPGQGLQFLFEYFSETQRNKGNFPGRFSGRQFSNSRSEMNVSTLELGDSALYLCASSLSRQGTGELFFGEGSRLTVL.

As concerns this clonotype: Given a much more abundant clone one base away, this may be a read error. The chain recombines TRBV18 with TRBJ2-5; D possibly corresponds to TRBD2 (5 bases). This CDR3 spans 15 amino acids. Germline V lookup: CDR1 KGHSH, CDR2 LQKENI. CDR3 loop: CASSPPLRRAETQCF. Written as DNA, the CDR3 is TGTGCCAGCTCACCACCGTTAAGGCGAGCGGAGACCCAGTGCTTC.

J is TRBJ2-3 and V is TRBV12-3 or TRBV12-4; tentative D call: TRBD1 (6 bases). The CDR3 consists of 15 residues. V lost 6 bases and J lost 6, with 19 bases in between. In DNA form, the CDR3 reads TGTGCCAGCAGCCCTCGCCGGGCCCAGGGGGATACGCAGTATTTT. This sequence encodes CASSPRRAQGDTQYF.

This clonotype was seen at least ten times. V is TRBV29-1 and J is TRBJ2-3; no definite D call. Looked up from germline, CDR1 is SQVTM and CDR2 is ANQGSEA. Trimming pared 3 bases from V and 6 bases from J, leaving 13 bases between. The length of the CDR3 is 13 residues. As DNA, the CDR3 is TGCAGCGTTGACTGGGGTTCGACCGATACGCAGTATTTT. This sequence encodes CSVDWGSTDTQYF.

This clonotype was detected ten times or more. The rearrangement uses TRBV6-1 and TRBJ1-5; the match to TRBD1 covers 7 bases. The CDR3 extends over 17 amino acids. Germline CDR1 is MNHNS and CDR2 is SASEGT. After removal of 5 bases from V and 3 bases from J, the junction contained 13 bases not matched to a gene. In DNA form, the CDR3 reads TGTGCCAGCAGTCCCATTGCCCCAGGGGGAGTCAATCAGCCCCAGCATTTT. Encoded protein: CASSPIAPGGVNQPQHF.

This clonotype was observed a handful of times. CDR3 loop: CAISESLGRGLGAEAFF. DNA of the CDR3: TGTGCCATCAGTGAGTCCCTGGGGAGGGGGTTGGGCGCTGAAGCTTTCTTT. The chain uses TRBV10-3 and TRBJ1-1; a weak D match, TRBD1 (6 bases). The V end was cut by 0 bases, the J end by 6 bases, with 20 bases between. CDR3 length: 17 amino acids. In germline, CDR1 is ENHRY, CDR2 SYGVKD.

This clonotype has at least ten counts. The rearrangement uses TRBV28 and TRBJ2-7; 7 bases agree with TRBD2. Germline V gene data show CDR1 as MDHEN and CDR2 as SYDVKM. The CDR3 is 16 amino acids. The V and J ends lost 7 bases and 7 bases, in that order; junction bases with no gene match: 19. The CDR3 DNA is TGTGCCAGCACAAAAGATAGAGAGCGGGGAAAAGGGGAGCAGTACTTC. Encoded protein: CASTKDRERGKGEQYF.

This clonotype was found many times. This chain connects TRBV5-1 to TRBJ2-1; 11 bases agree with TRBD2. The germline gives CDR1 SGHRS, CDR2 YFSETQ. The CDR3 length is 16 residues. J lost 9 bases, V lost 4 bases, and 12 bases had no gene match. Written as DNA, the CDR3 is TGCGCCAGCAGCCCTGTAGCGGGAGGGGGGCTGGTTGAGCAGTTCTTC. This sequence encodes CASSPVAGGGLVEQFF.

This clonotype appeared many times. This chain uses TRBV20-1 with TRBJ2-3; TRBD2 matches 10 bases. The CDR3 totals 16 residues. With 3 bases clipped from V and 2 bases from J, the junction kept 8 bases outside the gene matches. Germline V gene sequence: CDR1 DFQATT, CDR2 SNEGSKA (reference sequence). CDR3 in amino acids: CSARGLGTSDTDTQYF. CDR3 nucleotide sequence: TGCAGTGCTAGGGGGCTGGGGACTAGCGACACAGATACGCAGTATTTT.

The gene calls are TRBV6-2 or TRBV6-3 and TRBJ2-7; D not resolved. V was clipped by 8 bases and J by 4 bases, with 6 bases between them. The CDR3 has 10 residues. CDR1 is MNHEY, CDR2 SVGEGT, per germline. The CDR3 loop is CASADYEQYV. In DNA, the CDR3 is TGTGCCAGCGCCGATTACGAGCAGTACGTC.

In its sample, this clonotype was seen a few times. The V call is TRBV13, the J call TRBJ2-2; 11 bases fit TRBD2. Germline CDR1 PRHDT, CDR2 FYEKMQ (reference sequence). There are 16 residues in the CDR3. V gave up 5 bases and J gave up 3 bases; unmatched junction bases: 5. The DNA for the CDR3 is TGTGCCAGCAGCCCCAGACTAGCGGGGTACACCGGGGAGCTGTTTTTT. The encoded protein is CASSPRLAGYTGELFF.

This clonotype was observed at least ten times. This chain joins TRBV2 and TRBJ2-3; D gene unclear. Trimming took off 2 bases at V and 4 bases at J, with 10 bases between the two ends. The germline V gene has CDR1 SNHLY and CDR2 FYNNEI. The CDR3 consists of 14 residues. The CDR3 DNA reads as TGTGCCAGCAGTGAATTGGTACTTTCAGATACGCAGTATTTT. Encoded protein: CASSELVLSDTQYF.

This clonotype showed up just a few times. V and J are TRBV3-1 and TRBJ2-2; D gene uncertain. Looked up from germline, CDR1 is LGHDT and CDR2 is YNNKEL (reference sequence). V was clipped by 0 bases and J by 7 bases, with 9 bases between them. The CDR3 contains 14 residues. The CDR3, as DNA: TGTGCCAGCAGCCAAGATGGGTACTTCGGGGAGCTGTTTTTT. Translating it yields CASSQDGYFGELFF.

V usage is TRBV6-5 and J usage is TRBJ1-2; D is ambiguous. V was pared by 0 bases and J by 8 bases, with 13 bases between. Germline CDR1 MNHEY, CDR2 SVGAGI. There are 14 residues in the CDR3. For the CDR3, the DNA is TGTGCCAGCAGTTACTCATCGGAGCCCGGGGGCTACACCTTC. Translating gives CASSYSSEPGGYTF.

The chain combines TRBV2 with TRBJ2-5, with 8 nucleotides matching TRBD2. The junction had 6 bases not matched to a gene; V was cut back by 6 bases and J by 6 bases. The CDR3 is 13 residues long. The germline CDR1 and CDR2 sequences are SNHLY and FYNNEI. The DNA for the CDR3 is TGTGCCAGCAGGGAGTCGGGGGGGCAGACCCAGTACTTC. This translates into CASRESGGQTQYF.

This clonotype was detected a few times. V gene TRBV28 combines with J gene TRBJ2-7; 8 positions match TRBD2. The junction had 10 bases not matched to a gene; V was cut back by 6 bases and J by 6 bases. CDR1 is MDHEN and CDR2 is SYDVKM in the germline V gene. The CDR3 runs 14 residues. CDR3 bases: TGTGCCAGCAGCCCCTTCGGGGCGGGAGGCGAGCAGTACTTC. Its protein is CASSPFGAGGEQYF.

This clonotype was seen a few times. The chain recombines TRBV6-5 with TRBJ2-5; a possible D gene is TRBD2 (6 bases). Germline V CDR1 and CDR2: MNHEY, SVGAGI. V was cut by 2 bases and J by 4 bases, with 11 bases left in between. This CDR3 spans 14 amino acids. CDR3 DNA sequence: TGTGCCAGCAGTTACGAGGGACTCGGAGAGACCCAGTACTTC. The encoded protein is CASSYEGLGETQYF.

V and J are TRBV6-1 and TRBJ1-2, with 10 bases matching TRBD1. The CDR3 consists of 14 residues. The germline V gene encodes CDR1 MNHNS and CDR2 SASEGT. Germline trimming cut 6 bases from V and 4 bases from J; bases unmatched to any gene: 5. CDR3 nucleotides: TGTGCCAGCAGGGATGGGGACAGGGGCTATGGCTACACCTTC. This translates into CASRDGDRGYGYTF.

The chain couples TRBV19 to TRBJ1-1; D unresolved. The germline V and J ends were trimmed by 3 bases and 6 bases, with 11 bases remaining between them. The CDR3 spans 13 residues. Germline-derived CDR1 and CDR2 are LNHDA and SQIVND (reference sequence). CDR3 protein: CASSIQSVPEAFF. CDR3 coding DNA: TGTGCCAGTAGTATTCAGTCAGTACCTGAAGCTTTCTTT.